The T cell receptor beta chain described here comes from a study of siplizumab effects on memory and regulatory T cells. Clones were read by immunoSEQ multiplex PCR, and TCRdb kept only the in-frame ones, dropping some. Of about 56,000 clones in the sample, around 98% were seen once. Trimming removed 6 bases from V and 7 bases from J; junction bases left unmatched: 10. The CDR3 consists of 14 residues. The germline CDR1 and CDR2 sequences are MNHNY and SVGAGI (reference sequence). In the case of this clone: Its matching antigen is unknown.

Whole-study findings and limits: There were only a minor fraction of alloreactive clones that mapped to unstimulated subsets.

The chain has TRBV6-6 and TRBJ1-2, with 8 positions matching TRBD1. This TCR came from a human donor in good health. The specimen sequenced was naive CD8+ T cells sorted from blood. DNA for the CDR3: TGTGCCAGCAGCCCCATCCCAGGGGGCGGTGGCTACACCTTC. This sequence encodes CASSPIPGGGGYTF.